The rows below give T cell receptor beta chains drawn from one sample of a study of human CD8 memory T cell subsets. TCRdb reprocessed the 5' RACE reads and keeps a single row for each CDR3 protein, giving no DNA. The sample has about 12,000 distinct CDR3 sequences. Material: CD8+ T cells from PBMCs. These receptors all stem from a human donor in good health. Both conserved end residues are part of each CDR3. Size tells how often a clone was seen (once, few, many) or the class of an expanded clone, and some rows leave it out.

v_call: TRBV4-2
clone_size: NA
j_call: TRBJ2-5
cdr3_aa: CASSLLYRGLEETQYF

v_call: TRBV10-1
clone_size: NA
j_call: TRBJ2-7
cdr3_aa: CASSETSHRGRENHEQYF

v_call: TRBV6-2/TRBV6-3
clone_size: NA
j_call: TRBJ2-7
cdr3_aa: CASSVDAATLSYEQYF

v_call: TRBV10-3
clone_size: NA
j_call: TRBJ2-3
cdr3_aa: CATYSGSADTQYF

v_call: TRBV20-1
clone_size: medium-sized
j_call: TRBJ2-5
cdr3_aa: CSAPGTNQETQYF

v_call: TRBV20-1
clone_size: NA
j_call: TRBJ2-7
cdr3_aa: CSAAPRGGYEQYF

v_call: TRBV15
clone_size: NA
j_call: TRBJ2-3
cdr3_aa: CATSRPDGRASDTQYF

v_call: TRBV29-1
clone_size: NA
j_call: TRBJ2-7
cdr3_aa: CSVQGTPSYEQYF

v_call: TRBV7-2
clone_size: NA
j_call: TRBJ1-1
cdr3_aa: CASSFQTLNTEAFF

v_call: TRBV5-1
clone_size: NA
j_call: TRBJ2-1
cdr3_aa: CASSYAEAGGPNEQFF

v_call: TRBV7-6
clone_size: NA
j_call: TRBJ2-7
cdr3_aa: CASSLLSGTGNEQYF

v_call: TRBV20-1
clone_size: NA
j_call: TRBJ2-1
cdr3_aa: CSARDPLAGHYNEQFF

v_call: TRBV27
clone_size: medium-sized
j_call: TRBJ2-7
cdr3_aa: CASLQGYEQYF

v_call: TRBV4-3
clone_size: NA
j_call: TRBJ2-5
cdr3_aa: CASSPLWGFGETQYF

v_call: TRBV12-3/TRBV12-4
clone_size: NA
j_call: TRBJ2-1
cdr3_aa: CASSFSESYYNEQFF

v_call: TRBV7-2
clone_size: NA
j_call: TRBJ1-2
cdr3_aa: CASSLGSSGGIYTF

v_call: TRBV4-3
clone_size: NA
j_call: TRBJ2-7
cdr3_aa: CASSQAQGYHEQYF

v_call: TRBV6-2/TRBV6-3
clone_size: NA
j_call: TRBJ2-7
cdr3_aa: CASSDGPAFYEQYF

v_call: TRBV2
clone_size: NA
j_call: TRBJ1-5
cdr3_aa: CASSDRGYPNQPQHF

v_call: TRBV12-5
clone_size: NA
j_call: TRBJ2-7
cdr3_aa: CASAREGYEQYF

v_call: TRBV6-1
clone_size: NA
j_call: TRBJ2-1
cdr3_aa: CASRDRVFEQFF

v_call: TRBV5-1
clone_size: NA
j_call: TRBJ1-1
cdr3_aa: CASRQPSGHLNTEAFF

v_call: TRBV9
clone_size: NA
j_call: TRBJ1-2
cdr3_aa: CASSVKGQGAKGYTF

v_call: TRBV7-2
clone_size: NA
j_call: TRBJ2-4
cdr3_aa: CASSLVGGGENIQYF

v_call: TRBV11-2
clone_size: NA
j_call: TRBJ2-5
cdr3_aa: CASSWTGYQETQYF

v_call: TRBV2
clone_size: NA
j_call: TRBJ2-7
cdr3_aa: CASSGRDLYEQYF

v_call: TRBV25-1
clone_size: NA
j_call: TRBJ1-1
cdr3_aa: CASRDSPMNTEAFF

v_call: TRBV24-1
clone_size: NA
j_call: TRBJ2-3
cdr3_aa: CATSAIAGGGTDTQYF